This T cell receptor (beta chain) was recovered during a study of regulatory T cells in long-lasting Graves disease. Germline V gene sequence: CDR1 SGHVS, CDR2 FNYEAQ. The V segment lost 4 bases and the J segment 5 bases; nucleotides outside the gene matches: 10. This CDR3 has 16 amino acids. Broader study findings: The analysis examined peripheral blood only and excluded thyroid tissue.

Documented time point: newly diagnosed GD, antithyroid drugs for less than 3 months. PBMCs were the source of the RNA used for TCR sequencing. Libraries of TCR beta came from iRepertoire HTBI primers plus Arm-PCR of CDR3 regions. One entry per CDR3 protein results from TCRdb running MiXCR on the multiplex PCR reads. This table has roughly 440,000 distinct CDR3 sequences, about a sixth appearing once. Comment on this clonotype: Antigen unknown.

This sample was also put to use in a study of T cells in Graves' hyperthyroidism and ophthalmopathy. According to that study: Hyperthyroidism had been newly diagnosed in patients aged 18 to 65, and its duration was under 2 months. Not enrolled were patients with uncontrolled infection, other autoimmune disease, pregnancy or lactation. Ophthalmopathy was separated from stable hyperthyroidism by a 13 V-J model.

The chain combines TRBV7-6 with TRBJ2-2, with 7 bases lining up with TRBD2. Sample: peripheral blood mononuclear cells (PBMCs), taken at new diagnosis, from a patient treated with antithyroid drugs. The TCR was taken from a woman aged 18-29 years with Graves disease. The CDR3 DNA reads TGTGCCAGCAGCTCCCGACCCCTCGGGGGGACCGGGGAGCTGTTTTTT. It is translated as CASSSRPLGGTGELFF.